This is a list of T cell receptor beta chains from one sample in a study of spatial heterogeneity in lung cancer. TCRdb processed the 5' RACE reads anew with MiXCR; each CDR3 protein has one entry. The table has about 26,000 distinct CDR3 sequences, 9.5% to 15% seen once. The sequences come from PBMCs, collected at surgery. Receptors originate from a female donor with early-stage non-small cell lung cancer. Both conserved end residues are part of each CDR3. A D gene is named only where the DNA matches it firmly. A row's size may be missing; if present it is once, few, many or a size class.

v_call: TRBV2
clone_size: many
j_call: TRBJ1-2
d_call: -
cdr3_nt: TGTGCCAGCAGTGATAGCAGGGGAGGCTATGGCTACACCTTC
cdr3_aa: CASSDSRGGYGYTF

v_call: TRBV29-1
clone_size: -
j_call: TRBJ1-1
d_call: -
cdr3_nt: TGCAGCGTTGGAGTGGAGGGCACTGAAGCTTTCTTT
cdr3_aa: CSVGVEGTEAFF

v_call: TRBV7-2
clone_size: many
j_call: TRBJ2-3
d_call: TRBD1
cdr3_nt: TGTGCCAGCAGCCCCTACAGGGGGACCCCCGTAGATACGCAGTATTTT
cdr3_aa: CASSPYRGTPVDTQYF

v_call: TRBV11-3
clone_size: many
j_call: TRBJ2-5
d_call: TRBD1
cdr3_nt: TGTGCCAGCAGCCCGGGACAGCTCAACCAAGAGACCCAGTACTTC
cdr3_aa: CASSPGQLNQETQYF

v_call: TRBV12-3/TRBV12-4
clone_size: few
j_call: TRBJ2-2
d_call: -
cdr3_nt: TGTGCCAGCAGTGGGGGAGCGGGTTTCACCGGGGAGCTGTTTTTT
cdr3_aa: CASSGGAGFTGELFF

v_call: TRBV11-1
clone_size: many
j_call: TRBJ2-1
d_call: TRBD1
cdr3_nt: TGTGCCAGCAGCTTAGGGACAGGGGATACTTGGAATGAGCAGTTCTTC
cdr3_aa: CASSLGTGDTWNEQFF

v_call: TRBV29-1
clone_size: -
j_call: TRBJ2-7
d_call: TRBD2
cdr3_nt: TGCAGCATTACTAGCGGGAGCTACGAGCAGTACTTC
cdr3_aa: CSITSGSYEQYF

v_call: TRBV28
clone_size: -
j_call: TRBJ2-4
d_call: TRBD1
cdr3_nt: TGTGCCAGCAGGCTCCGCGGGACAGGGGGCGGCGGTCAGTACTTC
cdr3_aa: CASRLRGTGGGGQYF

v_call: TRBV4-3
clone_size: many
j_call: TRBJ1-6
d_call: -
cdr3_nt: TGCGCCAGCAGCCAAGAGTCCGGCACAGATAATTCACCCCTCCACTTT
cdr3_aa: CASSQESGTDNSPLHF

v_call: TRBV29-1
clone_size: -
j_call: TRBJ1-1
d_call: TRBD1
cdr3_nt: TGCAGCGCTTTGCCCGGACAGGCCATAAACACTGAAGCTTTCTTT
cdr3_aa: CSALPGQAINTEAFF

v_call: TRBV6-5
clone_size: -
j_call: TRBJ2-7
d_call: TRBD1
cdr3_nt: TGTGCCAGCAGGTCCGGGACAGGAGGATACGAGCAGTACTTC
cdr3_aa: CASRSGTGGYEQYF

v_call: TRBV4-1
clone_size: few
j_call: TRBJ2-3
d_call: TRBD1
cdr3_nt: TGCGCCAGCAGCCAAGAGACAGGGGCTTATACGCAGTATTTT
cdr3_aa: CASSQETGAYTQYF

v_call: TRBV28
clone_size: -
j_call: TRBJ2-5
d_call: TRBD1
cdr3_nt: TGTGCCAGCAGTTTCCGGGACAGCGAAGAGACCCAGTACTTC
cdr3_aa: CASSFRDSEETQYF

v_call: TRBV3-1
clone_size: many
j_call: TRBJ2-5
d_call: -
cdr3_nt: TGTGCCAGCAGCCATCTCAGCCAAGAGACCCAGTACTTC
cdr3_aa: CASSHLSQETQYF

v_call: TRBV11-1
clone_size: -
j_call: TRBJ2-2
d_call: TRBD2
cdr3_nt: TGTGCCAGCAGCGCGACTAGCGGGGGAACCGGGGAGCTGTTTTTT
cdr3_aa: CASSATSGGTGELFF

v_call: TRBV12-3/TRBV12-4
clone_size: many
j_call: TRBJ2-2
d_call: TRBD1
cdr3_nt: TGTGCCAGCAGTTCGACAGGGGACAACACCGGGGAGCTGTTTTTT
cdr3_aa: CASSSTGDNTGELFF

v_call: TRBV28
clone_size: many
j_call: TRBJ1-2
d_call: TRBD1
cdr3_nt: TGTGCCAGCAGTTCCACCCCCCTGACAGGGTATGGCTACACCTTC
cdr3_aa: CASSSTPLTGYGYTF

v_call: TRBV10-3
clone_size: -
j_call: TRBJ2-3
d_call: TRBD2
cdr3_nt: TGTGCCATCGGACTAGCGGTCGCTAGCACAGATACGCAGTATTTT
cdr3_aa: CAIGLAVASTDTQYF

v_call: TRBV7-2
clone_size: -
j_call: TRBJ1-1
d_call: TRBD1
cdr3_nt: TGTGCCAGCAGCTTGGACAGGAGGCTGTCGAACACTGAAGCTTTCTTT
cdr3_aa: CASSLDRRLSNTEAFF

v_call: TRBV3-1
clone_size: many
j_call: TRBJ2-1
d_call: -
cdr3_nt: TGTGCCAGCAGCCAAGGAGCCGGGACACCGGAGCAGTTCTTC
cdr3_aa: CASSQGAGTPEQFF

v_call: TRBV6-2/TRBV6-3
clone_size: many
j_call: TRBJ2-5
d_call: TRBD2
cdr3_nt: TGTGCCAGCAGCCCCGGACTAGCGGAGACCCAGTACTTC
cdr3_aa: CASSPGLAETQYF

v_call: TRBV12-3/TRBV12-4
clone_size: many
j_call: TRBJ2-2
d_call: -
cdr3_nt: TGTGCCAGCACCCTTTTTGGGGGAACGGCCACCGGGGAGCTGTTTTTT
cdr3_aa: CASTLFGGTATGELFF

v_call: TRBV4-3
clone_size: few
j_call: TRBJ2-1
d_call: TRBD2
cdr3_nt: TGCGCCAGCAGCCAAGAAGATCGGGGGGTTGAGCAGTTCTTC
cdr3_aa: CASSQEDRGVEQFF

v_call: TRBV7-9
clone_size: many
j_call: TRBJ2-7
d_call: -
cdr3_nt: TGTGCCAGCAGCTTACGGTCTGTAGAAACCTCCGAGCAGTACTTC
cdr3_aa: CASSLRSVETSEQYF

v_call: TRBV4-3
clone_size: many
j_call: TRBJ2-1
d_call: -
cdr3_nt: TGCGCCAGCAGCCAAACCCTAGCTTCGCCTAATGAGCAGTTCTTC
cdr3_aa: CASSQTLASPNEQFF

v_call: TRBV12-3/TRBV12-4
clone_size: few
j_call: TRBJ1-6
d_call: TRBD1
cdr3_nt: TGTGCCAGCAGTTTTAGACAGGGGCGAGGTAATTCACCCCTCCACTTT
cdr3_aa: CASSFRQGRGNSPLHF

v_call: TRBV5-4
clone_size: many
j_call: TRBJ2-5
d_call: TRBD2
cdr3_nt: TGTGCCAGCAGCTTGGGTCGGGGCGGGAGCCAAGAGACCCAGTACTTC
cdr3_aa: CASSLGRGGSQETQYF

v_call: TRBV10-3
clone_size: many
j_call: TRBJ2-3
d_call: -
cdr3_nt: TGTGCCATCAGTGAGGAGCCAGGAGTCACAGATACGCAGTATTTT
cdr3_aa: CAISEEPGVTDTQYF

v_call: TRBV29-1
clone_size: many
j_call: TRBJ1-2
d_call: -
cdr3_nt: TGCAGCGTTGACGACAGCTATGGCTACACCTTC
cdr3_aa: CSVDDSYGYTF

v_call: TRBV28
clone_size: -
j_call: TRBJ2-1
d_call: -
cdr3_nt: TGTGCCAGCAGTTTTGGGTCAGGGAATGAGCAGTTCTTC
cdr3_aa: CASSFGSGNEQFF

v_call: TRBV9
clone_size: few
j_call: TRBJ2-3
d_call: TRBD2
cdr3_nt: TGTGCCAGCAGCGCATCTCCGGGACTAGACTTCACAGATACGCAGTATTTT
cdr3_aa: CASSASPGLDFTDTQYF

v_call: TRBV7-9
clone_size: -
j_call: TRBJ2-2
d_call: -
cdr3_nt: TGTGCCAGCAGCTCTTACGGAGGTCCCGGGGAGCTGTTTTTT
cdr3_aa: CASSSYGGPGELFF

v_call: TRBV6-1
clone_size: few
j_call: TRBJ2-4
d_call: TRBD1
cdr3_nt: TGTGCCAGCAGTGAAGTTTGGGGGACAGGATTACCCCAAAACATTCAGTACTTC
cdr3_aa: CASSEVWGTGLPQNIQYF

v_call: TRBV6-2/TRBV6-3
clone_size: many
j_call: TRBJ2-7
d_call: TRBD2
cdr3_nt: TGTGCCAGCAGCCCGGGACTAGCTCGCTGGGAGCAGTACTTC
cdr3_aa: CASSPGLARWEQYF

v_call: TRBV6-2/TRBV6-3
clone_size: few
j_call: TRBJ1-5
d_call: -
cdr3_nt: TGTGCCAGCAGTTACCTCAATGTTCAGCCCCAGCATTTT
cdr3_aa: CASSYLNVQPQHF

v_call: TRBV7-8
clone_size: many
j_call: TRBJ1-6
d_call: TRBD1
cdr3_nt: TGTGCCACCAATAAGCGGACAGGTGGTTCACCCCTCCACTTT
cdr3_aa: CATNKRTGGSPLHF

v_call: TRBV9
clone_size: few
j_call: TRBJ2-1
d_call: -
cdr3_nt: TGTGCCAGCAGCCTTGCAGAAATGTACAATGAGCAGTTCTTC
cdr3_aa: CASSLAEMYNEQFF

v_call: TRBV7-8
clone_size: -
j_call: TRBJ1-6
d_call: -
cdr3_nt: TGTGCCAGCAGTGGGGTGGTGACAATGCTTAATAATTCACCCCTCCACTTT
cdr3_aa: CASSGVVTMLNNSPLHF

v_call: TRBV27
clone_size: many
j_call: TRBJ2-1
d_call: -
cdr3_nt: TGTGCCAGCAGTTTACCGACTAGAGGGGAGCAGTTCTTC
cdr3_aa: CASSLPTRGEQFF

v_call: TRBV13
clone_size: few
j_call: TRBJ2-2
d_call: -
cdr3_nt: TGTGCCAGCAGCTTAGCACAGAACACCGGGGAGCTGTTTTTT
cdr3_aa: CASSLAQNTGELFF

v_call: TRBV10-3
clone_size: many
j_call: TRBJ1-1
d_call: -
cdr3_nt: TGTGCCATCAGTCTCCAACAGAACACTGAAGCTTTCTTT
cdr3_aa: CAISLQQNTEAFF

v_call: TRBV13
clone_size: many
j_call: TRBJ2-3
d_call: -
cdr3_nt: TGTGCCAGCAGCTTAAATACAGGAACAGATACGCAGTATTTT
cdr3_aa: CASSLNTGTDTQYF

v_call: TRBV4-3
clone_size: -
j_call: TRBJ2-1
d_call: TRBD2
cdr3_nt: TGCGCCAGCAGCCCCCAAACGGGGGGCTCCTACAATGAGCAGTTCTTC
cdr3_aa: CASSPQTGGSYNEQFF

v_call: TRBV20-1
clone_size: many
j_call: TRBJ2-5
d_call: TRBD2
cdr3_nt: TGCAGTGCTAGAGATTATCGGGGGGGGCAAGAGACCCAGTACTTC
cdr3_aa: CSARDYRGGQETQYF

v_call: TRBV7-8
clone_size: many
j_call: TRBJ2-5
d_call: -
cdr3_nt: TGTGCCAGCAGCTTAGCACAGGTGGCCCAGTACTTC
cdr3_aa: CASSLAQVAQYF

v_call: TRBV6-5
clone_size: many
j_call: TRBJ1-1
d_call: -
cdr3_nt: TGTGCCAGCAGTTACAGGGAGCGGGCTTTCTTT
cdr3_aa: CASSYRERAFF